These 14 T cell receptor beta chains were sequenced from one sample in a study of Graves' ophthalmopathy and Graves' hyperthyroidism. TCR beta CDR3 amplification used RNA transcripts. The library came from an HTBI-primed first-round RT-PCR and a second-round multiplex PCR. TCRdb redid the calling of the multiplex PCR reads with MiXCR, one entry per CDR3 protein. This table has 740,000 or so distinct CDR3 sequences, 35% to 50% appearing once. The sample consisted of peripheral blood. All receptors derive from an adult man with Graves' ophthalmopathy.

This clonotype was seen a handful of times. This rearrangement joins TRBV19 to TRBJ1-5; D remains ambiguous. V was shortened by 7 bases and J by 7 bases, with 14 bases between the two germline ends. Germline values: CDR1 LNHDA, CDR2 SQIVND (reference sequence). This CDR3 comprises 13 residues. The DNA for the CDR3 is TGTGCCAGTATGGGAAGGTACACCCAGCCCCAGCATTTT. It encodes CASMGRYTQPQHF.

This clonotype was counted many times. The V call is TRBV5-1, the J call TRBJ1-2, with TRBD1 matching 7 bases. The ends lost 0 bases at V and 5 bases at J; junction bases unmatched: 7. Germline V CDR1 and CDR2: SGHRS, YFSETQ. The CDR3 has 15 residues. In nucleotides, the CDR3 is TGCGCCAGCAGCTTGGAAACAGGGGCGAGGTATGGCTACACCTTC. Translating it yields CASSLETGARYGYTF.

This clonotype occurred many times. V gene TRBV4-2 combines with J gene TRBJ2-5; TRBD1 aligns across 8 bases. Germline V CDR1 and CDR2: LGHNA, YNFKEQ. J was trimmed by 1 base and V by 3 bases; bases with no gene match: 4. The CDR3 has 15 amino acids. In DNA form, the CDR3 reads TGTGCCAGCAGCCATCGGGACAGGTCCCAAGAGACCCAGTACTTC. Amino acids: CASSHRDRSQETQYF.

The chain carries TRBV25-1 and TRBJ1-6; D is possibly TRBD1 (6 bases). The CDR3 consists of 14 residues. The V end was cut by 5 bases, the J end by 8 bases, with 13 bases between. The germline gives CDR1 MGHDK, CDR2 SYGVNS. This CDR3 reads CASSPRTVYSPLHF. DNA of the CDR3: TGTGCCAGCAGTCCTAGGACAGTATATTCACCCCTCCACTTT.

CDR3 sequence (DNA): TGTGCCAGCAGCTTGGACGGTCGGGGTCGCGAGCAGTACTTC. Its protein is CASSLDGRGREQYF. The chain couples TRBV7-2 to TRBJ2-7; D possibly corresponds to TRBD2 (5 bases). The CDR3 totals 14 residues. Per the germline V gene, CDR1 is SGHTA and CDR2 is FQGNSA. V dropped 3 bases and J dropped 6 bases, with 15 bases sitting between them. Based on the CDR3 plus reference TRBV7-2 and TRBJ2-7, the full variable domain is GAGVSQSPSNKVTEKGKDVELRCDPISGHTALYWYRQSLGQGLEFLIYFQGNSAPDKSGLPSDRFSAERTGGSVSTLTIQRTQQEDSAVYLCASSLDGRGREQYFGPGTRLTVT.

Note on this clonotype: Relative to the germline gene, one junction end is altered; a read error may explain this. The V call is TRBV10-3, the J call TRBJ2-5, with a tentative D call TRBD1 (6 bases). The CDR3 is 15 amino acids. Germline CDR1 ENHRY, CDR2 SYGVKD. The CDR3 coding sequence is TGTGCCAGCAGTCCCCAGGGGCTCCTCCAAGAGACCCAGTACTTC. Protein product: CASSPQGLLQETQYF.

This clonotype appeared a single time. Just one base apart from a much larger clone, this may be a read error. The chain carries TRBV7-4 and TRBJ1-4, with D possibly being TRBD1 (5 bases). The CDR3 consists of 14 residues. Trimming stripped 6 bases from V and 3 bases from J, with 11 bases between. Germline CDR1 and CDR2: SGHVT and SQSDAQ. The CDR3 DNA reads TGTGCCAGCAGACTGGGACGGCCTAATGAAAAACTGTTTTTT. Translated: CASRLGRPNEKLFF.

This clonotype was counted at least ten times. The chain couples TRBV19 to TRBJ1-1; D is unresolved. Between the trimmed V and J ends, which lost 5 bases and 2 bases, there was a span of 12 bases. This CDR3 is 14 amino acids long. Germline V gives CDR1 LNHDA, CDR2 SQIVND (reference sequence). The CDR3 DNA follows: TGTGCCAGTAGTCCGCGGAGTCGAAACACTGAAGCTTTCTTT. Protein sequence: CASSPRSRNTEAFF.

This rearrangement joins TRBV20-1 to TRBJ1-6; D gene ambiguous. The germline V and J ends were trimmed by 1 base and 0 bases, with 10 bases remaining between them. The CDR3 has 16 amino acids. Germline values: CDR1 DFQATT, CDR2 SNEGSKA (reference sequence). CDR3 in DNA: TGCAGTGCTAGAGTGTCAGCCACCTCCTATAATTCACCCCTCCACTTT. This encodes CSARVSATSYNSPLHF.

The chain recombines TRBV5-5 with TRBJ2-7; maybe TRBD1 (5 bases). The CDR3 length is 14 residues. The germline V gene has CDR1 SGHKS and CDR2 YYEKEE (reference sequence). Trimming took 2 bases from V and 2 from J, leaving 11 bases between them. The CDR3 DNA sequence: TGTGCCAGCAGCTTTGGTAGACAGACCTACGAGCAGTACTTC. It is translated as CASSFGRQTYEQYF.

Of note for this clonotype: This could be a read error, since a much larger clone is one nucleotide away. The chain recombines TRBV6-5 with TRBJ1-4, with D unresolved. This CDR3 contains 13 residues. Germline loops: CDR1 MNHEY, CDR2 SVGAGI. The CDR3 nucleotides read TGTGTCAGCAGTTACTCCCGAAATGAAAAACTGTTTTTT. Its protein product is CVSSYSRNEKLFF.

Points on this clonotype: A read error may explain this, as a much larger clone is one base away. Here the CDR3 DNA reads TGTGCCACCAGTGAAGACGGACTAGCGGGGCTATCCTACGAGCAGTACTTC. Translation: CATSEDGLAGLSYEQYF. The chain has TRBV10-3 and TRBJ2-7; 12 bases line up with TRBD2. CDR1 and CDR2 from the germline V gene are ENHRY and SYGVKD. The CDR3 totals 17 residues.

This clonotype has ten or more counts. The chain carries TRBV20-1 and TRBJ1-5; no reliable D call. This CDR3 spans 13 amino acids. CDR1 is DFQATT and CDR2 is SNEGSKA in the germline V gene (reference sequence). The V end lost 4 bases, the J end lost 0 bases, and 7 bases lay between the germline ends. CDR3 DNA: TGCAGTGCTATCAGTAGTAGCAATCAGCCCCAGCATTTT. Translating it yields CSAISSSNQPQHF.

This clonotype was recorded at least ten times. The V call is TRBV2, the J call TRBJ1-1; the D is unclear. V dropped 7 bases and J dropped 4 bases, with 7 bases sitting between them. CDR3 length: 11 residues. Per germline, CDR1 SNHLY and CDR2 FYNNEI. The CDR3 bases are TGTGCCAGCACTACGGGCACTGAAGCTTTCTTT. Protein: CASTTGTEAFF.